This T cell receptor beta chain was captured in a study of blood T cell repertoires in COVID-19. How the authors handled the data: The assay estimated nucleated cells by amplifying reference gene primers. Assay: immunoSEQ multiplex PCR; the TCRdb copy retains only in-frame clones and omits some. V, J and clone size reflect that table, while D and trimming were determined from the DNA. The sample has roughly 300,000 clones, around 87% seen once. Looked up from germline, CDR1 is SGHVS and CDR2 is FNYEAQ. V was pared by 1 base and J by 0 bases, with 13 bases between. The CDR3 loop spans 16 amino acids. The sequence derives from a woman aged 45-60 years who had recovered from COVID-19. J is TRBJ2-7 and V is TRBV7-6; the D gene is possibly TRBD2 (5 bases). The sequencing sample was made of peripheral blood. The CDR3: CASSLEAEAYSYEQYF. The DNA of the CDR3 is TGTGCCAGCAGCTTAGAGGCGGAGGCCTACTCCTACGAGCAGTACTTC.